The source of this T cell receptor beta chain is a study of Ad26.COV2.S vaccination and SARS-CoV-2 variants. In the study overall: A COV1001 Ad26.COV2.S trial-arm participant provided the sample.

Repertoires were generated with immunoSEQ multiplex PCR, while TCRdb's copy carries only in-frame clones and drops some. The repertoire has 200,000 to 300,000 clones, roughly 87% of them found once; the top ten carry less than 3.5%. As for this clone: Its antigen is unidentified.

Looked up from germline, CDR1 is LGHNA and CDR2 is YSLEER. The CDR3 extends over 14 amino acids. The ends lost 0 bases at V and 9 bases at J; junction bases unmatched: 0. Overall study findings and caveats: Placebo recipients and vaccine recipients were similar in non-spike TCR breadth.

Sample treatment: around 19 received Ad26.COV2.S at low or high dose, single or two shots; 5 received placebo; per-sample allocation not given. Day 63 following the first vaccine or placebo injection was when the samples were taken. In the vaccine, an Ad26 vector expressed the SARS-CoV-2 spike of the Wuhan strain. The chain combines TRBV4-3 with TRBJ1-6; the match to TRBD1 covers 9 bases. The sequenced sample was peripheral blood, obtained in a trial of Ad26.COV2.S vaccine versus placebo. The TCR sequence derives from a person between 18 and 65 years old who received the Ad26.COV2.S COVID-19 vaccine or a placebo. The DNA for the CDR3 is TGCGCCAGCAGCCAAGAGGGACAGGGTTCACCCCTCCACTTT. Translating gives CASSQEGQGSPLHF.